The count of the clone carrying this T cell receptor (beta chain) is one. Its antigen remains unknown. This specimen comes from a study of long-term antiretroviral therapy in people with HIV. Runs used v3.0 of the immunoSEQ assay and were done at survey level. Using immunoSEQ multiplex PCR, the repertoire was profiled, and TCRdb retains in-frame clones only, with some absent. The sample yields 20,000 to 25,000 clones, just over 90% seen once. Points from the study as a whole: Repertoires from HIV showed CDR3 length ranges narrower than those of controls. Post-ART diversity increased but stayed below transplant donor controls.

This CDR3 has 16 amino acids. Looked up from germline, CDR1 is PRHDT and CDR2 is FYEKMQ (reference sequence). V lost 0 bases, J lost 2 bases, and 14 bases lay in between. The sequence was collected from a woman aged 40 to 49 with HIV. The sequences come from unsorted PBMCs, collected 7.6 years after starting antiretroviral therapy. The V and J genes are TRBV13 and TRBJ2-7; a possible D gene is TRBD2 (5 bases). The CDR3 sequence: CASSLGGRGTPYEQYF. Written as DNA, the CDR3 is TGTGCCAGCAGCTTAGGGGGTCGGGGAACCCCCTACGAGCAGTACTTC.